Listed below are T cell receptor beta chains from one sample, sequenced in a study of shared clonotypes between healthy human individuals. Using immunoSEQ multiplex PCR, the repertoire was profiled, and TCRdb retains in-frame clones only, with some absent. The top ten clones hold approximately 1.3% of a sample with over a million clones, around four fifths of them seen once. The sample taken for sequencing was memory CD4+ T cells sorted from blood. These receptors all come from a man in his late teens or twenties in good health. Each CDR3 is given with its conserved first and last residue. Fields, in order: J gene, V gene, clone size, D gene, CDR3 protein, CDR3 DNA. D genes are given only for firm matches. Clone size is shown for a subset of rows, as once, few, many or a class of expanded clone.

>TRBJ2-7|TRBV7-2|-|TRBD2
CASSSSGRGTYEQYF
TGTGCCAGCAGCTCCAGCGGGAGGGGGACCTACGAGCAGTACTTC
>TRBJ1-1|TRBV5-1|-|TRBD1
CASSIGQGGYTEAFF
TGCGCCAGCAGCATCGGACAGGGTGGTTACACTGAAGCTTTCTTT
>TRBJ2-7|TRBV12-5|-|-
CASGLRAEQYF
TGTGCTAGTGGTTTGCGGGCCGAGCAGTACTTC
>TRBJ1-2|TRBV30|-|-
CAWSTSGYGYTF
TGTGCCTGGAGTACCTCTGGCTATGGCTACACCTTC
>TRBJ1-4|TRBV5-4|-|-
CASSFPDEKLFF
TGTGCCAGCAGCTTCCCAGATGAAAAACTGTTTTTT
>TRBJ2-7|TRBV28|-|-
CASSLVGVAEEQYF
TGTGCCAGCAGTTTAGTGGGGGTGGCAGAAGAGCAGTACTTC
>TRBJ2-7|TRBV29-1|-|-
CSVNPGSSYEQYF
TGCAGCGTTAATCCGGGGTCAAGCTACGAGCAGTACTTC
>TRBJ2-1|TRBV30|-|-
CAWGRVGEQFF
TGTGCCTGGGGTCGGGTCGGTGAGCAGTTCTTC
>TRBJ2-7|TRBV6-6|-|TRBD1
CASREGQGQYF
TGTGCCAGCAGGGAAGGACAGGGGCAGTACTTC
>TRBJ2-5|TRBV19|few|TRBD1
CASSGGRQGARQETQYF
TGTGCCAGTAGTGGGGGACGACAGGGGGCGAGGCAAGAGACCCAGTACTTC
>TRBJ1-4|TRBV4-1|-|TRBD1
CASSQDWQGDEKLFF
TGCGCCAGCAGCCAAGATTGGCAGGGGGATGAAAAACTGTTTTTT
>TRBJ1-5|TRBV29-1|-|-
CSVDSGNSNQPQHF
TGCAGCGTTGATTCAGGCAATAGCAATCAGCCCCAGCATTTT
>TRBJ2-1|TRBV6-5|-|TRBD2
CASSYWTSGRWNEQFF
TGTGCCAGCAGTTACTGGACTAGCGGGAGATGGAATGAGCAGTTCTTC
>TRBJ1-1|TRBV5-7|-|-
CASSLRGLNTEAFF
TGTGCCAGCAGCTTGAGGGGATTGAACACTGAAGCTTTCTTT
>TRBJ2-7|TRBV7-9|-|TRBD1
CASSRGQAPYEQYF
TGTGCCAGCAGCCGAGGACAGGCCCCCTACGAGCAGTACTTC
>TRBJ2-7|TRBV2|-|TRBD1
CASSGQGSSEQYF
TGTGCCAGCAGTGGACAGGGTTCCTCCGAGCAGTACTTC
>TRBJ2-2|TRBV7-2|-|-
CASSLVAENTGELFF
TGTGCCAGCAGCCTAGTAGCGGAGAACACCGGGGAGCTGTTTTTT
>TRBJ2-1|TRBV2|-|TRBD2
CASSGEGRQFF
TGTGCCAGCAGTGGGGAGGGTAGGCAGTTCTTC
>TRBJ2-1|TRBV25-1|-|TRBD2
CASSETASGGQQFF
TGTGCCAGCAGTGAAACCGCTAGCGGGGGGCAGCAGTTCTTC
>TRBJ2-1|TRBV4-1|-|TRBD2
CASSQLRFTSGKYNEQFF
TGCGCCAGCAGCCAACTACGCTTTACTAGCGGAAAATACAATGAGCAGTTCTTC
>TRBJ2-7|TRBV9|once|-
CASSVAATSSSYEQYF
TGTGCCAGCAGCGTGGCGGCAACAAGTAGCTCCTACGAGCAGTACTTC
>TRBJ1-3|TRBV14|-|-
CASSQVRAGRGVGTIYF
TGTGCCAGCAGCCAAGTACGAGCAGGGAGAGGAGTAGGCACCATATATTTT
>TRBJ1-2|TRBV4-3|medium-sized|-
CASSPQGYGYTF
TGCGCCAGCAGCCCGCAGGGTTATGGCTACACCTTC
>TRBJ2-1|TRBV10-3|-|TRBD1
CAISGGTGGYNEQFF
TGTGCCATCAGTGGGGGTACAGGGGGTTACAATGAGCAGTTCTTC
>TRBJ2-7|TRBV19|-|-
CASSARDGSYEQYF
TGTGCCAGTAGTGCCCGGGACGGCTCCTACGAGCAGTACTTC
>TRBJ2-2|TRBV11-2|-|TRBD1
CASSFPRDRVPTGELFF
TGTGCCAGCAGCTTTCCCCGGGACAGGGTCCCCACCGGGGAGCTGTTTTTT
>TRBJ1-1|TRBV11-2|-|TRBD1
CASRLGQGYTEAFF
TGTGCCAGCAGACTCGGACAGGGATACACTGAAGCTTTCTTT
>TRBJ2-1|TRBV4-3|-|TRBD2
CASSLIAGGGMVQFF
TGCGCCAGCAGCCTTATAGCGGGAGGGGGAATGGTGCAGTTCTTC
>TRBJ2-5|TRBV5-1|once|-
CASCGTTGETQYF
TGCGCCAGCTGCGGGACAACCGGGGAGACCCAGTACTTC
>TRBJ2-2|TRBV15|-|TRBD1
CATSSQGATGELFF
TGTGCCACCAGCAGCCAGGGGGCTACCGGGGAGCTGTTTTTT
>TRBJ1-1|TRBV27|-|-
CASSLWKGGEAFF
TGTGCCAGCAGTTTATGGAAGGGGGGGGAAGCTTTCTTT
>TRBJ1-1|TRBV10-3|once|-
CAISEVGWANTEAFF
TGTGCCATCAGTGAAGTAGGGTGGGCGAACACTGAAGCTTTCTTT
>TRBJ2-1|TRBV9|-|-
CASSVGGAVTRGNEQFF
TGTGCCAGCAGCGTAGGAGGAGCGGTTACCCGGGGCAATGAGCAGTTCTTC
>TRBJ2-7|TRBV18|-|-
CASSPNSLAGGPTF
TGTGCCAGCTCACCGAACTCCTTAGCAGGGGGGCCCACCTTC
>TRBJ1-2|TRBV28|-|-
CASSGGTRDYGYTF
TGTGCCAGCAGTGGCGGGACACGGGATTATGGCTACACCTTC
>TRBJ2-3|TRBV11-2|-|-
CASSFQWSTDTQYF
TGTGCCAGCAGCTTTCAGTGGAGCACAGATACGCAGTATTTT
>TRBJ1-2|TRBV5-6|-|-
CASSLSYGYTF
TGTGCCAGCAGCTTGAGTTATGGCTACACCTTC
>TRBJ1-5|TRBV19|-|-
CASSIDLGYSNQPQHF
TGTGCCAGTAGTATAGATCTCGGTTATAGCAATCAGCCCCAGCATTTT
>TRBJ1-2|TRBV14|few|-
CASSQDLAGDGYTF
TGTGCCAGCAGCCAAGATCTTGCAGGGGACGGCTACACCTTC
>TRBJ2-2|TRBV7-8|-|TRBD2
CASRTLAGGPGGELFF
TGTGCCAGCAGGACACTAGCGGGGGGGCCTGGCGGGGAGCTGTTTTTT